The 28 T cell receptor beta chains below were found in one sample sequenced in a study of PD-1 blockade in classical Hodgkin lymphoma. Assay: immunoSEQ multiplex PCR; the TCRdb copy retains only in-frame clones and omits some. The top ten hold roughly 3.4% of the sample, which has approximately 30,000 clones, 72% seen once. Time point defined: cycle 4 day 1 (C4D1), after 6 weeks of nivolumab. All patients relapsed after autologous stem cell transplantation, and brentuximab vedotin exposure varied. The material was peripheral blood mononuclear cells (PBMCs), obtained before the fourth cycle of nivolumab. The receptors were sampled from a human donor with classical Hodgkin lymphoma.

This clone appeared once. The V call is TRBV11-3, the J call TRBJ2-3; D gene uncertain. V lost 1 base, J lost 6 bases, and 2 bases lay in between. Germline V CDR1 and CDR2: SGHNT, YENEEA. The CDR3 is 11 amino acids. The CDR3 DNA is TGTGCCAGCAGCTTAGGGGATACGCAGTATTTT. It yields the protein CASSLGDTQYF.

A word on this clone: A read error may produce the germline difference seen at one junction end. The rearrangement joins TRBV30 to TRBJ2-7; maybe TRBD1 (7 bases). CDR3 length: 13 amino acids. The germline V gene has CDR1 GTSNPN and CDR2 SVGIG (reference sequence). CDR3 amino acids: CAWSSGGGDERYF. CDR3 DNA sequence: TGTGCCTGGAGTAGTGGAGGGGGCGACGAGCGGTACTTC.

This clone was picked up a small number of times. The V gene is TRBV4-3, the J gene TRBJ2-7; TRBD1 matches 9 bases. With V trimmed by 1 base and J by 2 bases, 3 bases remained unmatched. Germline-derived CDR1 and CDR2 are LGHNA and YSLEER. This CDR3 comprises 15 residues. CDR3 sequence: CASSQGTGAPYEQYF. The CDR3 nucleotides are TGCGCCAGCAGCCAAGGGACAGGGGCCCCCTACGAGCAGTACTTC.

This chain connects TRBV28 to TRBJ2-7; possibly TRBD2 for D (8 bases). CDR3 length equals 14 residues. The germline V and J ends were trimmed by 8 bases and 2 bases, with 16 bases remaining between them. The germline CDR1 and CDR2 sequences are MDHEN and SYDVKM. CDR3 coding DNA: TGTGCCAGCGGGCCGGGAGGGGGCCCCTACGAGCAGTACTTC. Protein product: CASGPGGGPYEQYF.

The J gene is TRBJ2-2, the V gene TRBV5-1; TRBD2 aligns across 8 bases. V shed 4 bases, J shed 2 bases, and the junction held 1 base outside the gene matches. The germline gives CDR1 SGHRS, CDR2 YFSETQ. CDR3 length equals 14 residues. The CDR3 nucleotides are TGCGCCAGCAGCCGGGGGGGTAACACCGGGGAGCTGTTTTTT. It is translated as CASSRGGNTGELFF. Full variable domain (missing parts from reference TRBV5-1 and TRBJ2-2): KAGVTQTPRYLIKTRGQQVTLSCSPISGHRSVSWYQQTPGQGLQFLFEYFSETQRNKGNFPGRFSGRQFSNSRSEMNVSTLELGDSALYLCASSRGGNTGELFFGEGSRLTVL.

This sequence joins TRBV20-1 and TRBJ2-7; no firm D call. Between the trimmed V and J ends, which lost 2 bases and 6 bases, there was a span of 8 bases. CDR3 length: 11 residues. Germline V CDR1 and CDR2: DFQATT, SNEGSKA (reference sequence). The CDR3 DNA is TGCAGTGCTAGATCCCTCCTCGAGCAGTACTTC. Translation: CSARSLLEQYF.

The rearrangement uses TRBV5-1 and TRBJ1-6, with D perhaps TRBD1 (5 bases). CDR1 and CDR2 (germline): SGHRS, YFSETQ. The CDR3 has 16 amino acids. V lost 5 bases to trimming and J lost 5 bases, with 17 bases between them. CDR3 loop: CASRSARGTNNSPLHF. CDR3 nucleotide sequence: TGCGCCAGCAGGTCGGCTAGAGGGACGAATAATTCACCCCTCCACTTT.

This clone is medium-sized within its sample. The chain carries TRBV19 and TRBJ1-2, with D tentatively TRBD1 (5 bases). Germline CDR1 reads LNHDA; CDR2 reads SQIVND (reference sequence). There are 17 residues in the CDR3. Deletions cut 4 bases from V and 4 bases from J, with 22 bases between. The CDR3 region is CASSTSGEGLGPYGYTF. In nucleotides, the CDR3 is TGTGCCAGTAGTACATCGGGGGAGGGTCTAGGACCCTATGGCTACACCTTC. Full variable domain (rest looked up from reference TRBV19 and TRBJ1-2): DGGITQSPKYLFRKEGQNVTLSCEQNLNHDAMYWYRQDPGQGLRLIYYSQIVNDFQKGDIAEGYSVSREKKESFPLTVTSAQKNPTAFYLCASSTSGEGLGPYGYTFGSGTRLTVV.

This clone is medium-sized by share. This rearrangement joins TRBV7-9 to TRBJ2-2; unclear D gene. The CDR3 consists of 14 residues. Germline V gives CDR1 SEHNR, CDR2 FQNEAQ (reference sequence). Deletions cut 4 bases from V and 7 bases from J, with 13 bases between. The CDR3: CASSSGYLGGELFF. The DNA for the CDR3 is TGTGCCAGCAGCTCCGGTTATCTCGGCGGGGAGCTGTTTTTT.

V and J are TRBV7-9 and TRBJ1-2; TRBD1 matches at 8 bases. This CDR3 comprises 14 residues. The trim removed 4 bases at V and 5 bases at J, leaving 6 bases unmatched. CDR1 is SEHNR, CDR2 FQNEAQ, per germline (reference sequence). The DNA of the CDR3 is TGTGCCAGCAGCTCGACAGGGGCGAAGTATGGCTACACCTTC. It is translated as CASSSTGAKYGYTF. Using reference TRBV7-9 and TRBJ1-2 for the parts outside the CDR3, the full variable domain is DTGVSQNPRHKITKRGQNVTFRCDPISEHNRLYWYRQTLGQGPEFLTYFQNEAQLEKSRLLSDRFSAERPKGSFSTLEIQRTEQGDSAMYLCASSSTGAKYGYTFGSGTRLTVV.

The chain recombines TRBV13 with TRBJ2-1; possibly TRBD2 for D (5 bases). The CDR3 consists of 13 residues. Trimming shortened V by 5 bases and J by 12 bases, and 17 bases separated the two germline ends. Germline V gene sequence: CDR1 PRHDT, CDR2 FYEKMQ (reference sequence). The CDR3 region is CASSDTFSGVQFF. The CDR3 nucleotides read TGTGCCAGCAGCGATACCTTCTCCGGGGTGCAGTTCTTC.

The chain is built from TRBV7-3 and TRBJ2-1; D assignment may be TRBD1 or TRBD2 (6 bases each). The V and J ends lost 5 bases and 7 bases respectively, with 18 bases between them. Germline V gene lookup returns CDR1 SGHTA and CDR2 FQGTGA. The CDR3 runs to 15 residues. CDR3 coding DNA: TGTGCCAGCAGCCAACAGGGAGGCCAAGGTAATGAGCAGTTCTTC. Residues: CASSQQGGQGNEQFF.

This chain connects TRBV7-9 to TRBJ1-3, with no clear D. The germline V gene encodes CDR1 SEHNR and CDR2 FQNEAQ (reference sequence). The CDR3 runs to 14 residues. V was pared by 2 bases and J by 7 bases, with 12 bases between. The CDR3 sequence is CASSLNLPGNTIYF. The CDR3 DNA reads as TGTGCCAGCAGCTTAAATTTACCCGGCAACACCATATATTTT.

This clone was seen only a few times. This chain links TRBV19 with TRBJ2-7; no reliable D call. Trimming cost V 6 bases and J 0 bases, with 12 bases left between them. CDR3 length: 14 residues. Per the germline V gene, CDR1 is LNHDA and CDR2 is SQIVND (reference sequence). CDR3 in amino acids: CASSRTDVSYEQYF. Written as DNA, the CDR3 is TGTGCCAGTAGCCGGACGGACGTCTCCTACGAGCAGTACTTC.

CDR3 protein: CAWSAAGGQPQHF. The DNA of the CDR3 is TGTGCCTGGAGTGCGGCGGGGGGTCAGCCCCAGCATTTT. The rearrangement joins TRBV30 to TRBJ1-5; tentatively, D is TRBD1 (5 bases). This CDR3 has 13 residues. CDR1 and CDR2 from the germline V gene are GTSNPN and SVGIG (reference sequence). V lost 1 base and J 6 bases, leaving 10 bases between the germline ends.

This chain links TRBV6-5 with TRBJ2-5; no reliable D call. The CDR3 is made up of 13 amino acids. CDR1 MNHEY and CDR2 SVGAGI come from the germline V gene. Trimming removed 1 base from V and 2 bases from J, with 5 bases in between. In DNA form, the CDR3 reads TGTGCCAGCAGTTACTACGAACAAGAGACCCAGTACTTC. It encodes CASSYYEQETQYF.

The V call is TRBV5-1, the J call TRBJ1-1; D call uncertain. CDR1 and CDR2 from the germline V gene are SGHRS and YFSETQ. Trimming cost V 0 bases and J 4 bases, with 19 bases left between them. The CDR3 runs 17 residues. Here the CDR3 reads CASSLANWEKRGTEAFF. The CDR3 DNA reads TGCGCCAGCAGCTTGGCCAATTGGGAGAAGCGGGGCACTGAAGCTTTCTTT.

The chain employs TRBV27 and TRBJ1-2, with 10 bases that match TRBD1. This CDR3 is built from 14 residues. CDR1 is MNHEY, CDR2 SMNVEV, per germline (reference sequence). Losses at the gene ends were 2 bases for V and 7 bases for J; bases not matched to a gene: 4. The CDR3 bases are TGTGCCAGCAGTTTAGGCTGGACAGGGGGTGGCTACACCTTC. Protein sequence: CASSLGWTGGGYTF.

CDR3: CASSLLGSGNTIYF. CDR3 sequence (DNA): TGCGCCAGCAGCTTGCTGGGTTCTGGAAACACCATATATTTT. This chain uses TRBV5-1 with TRBJ1-3; D is ambiguous. V was pared by 1 base and J by 1 base, with 6 bases between. CDR1 is SGHRS, CDR2 YFSETQ, per germline. CDR3 length: 14 residues.

CDR3 residues: CASSQEFGCLGQGLQETQYF. The CDR3 DNA sequence: TGTGCCAGCAGCCAAGAATTTGGTTGTTTGGGACAGGGGCTCCAAGAGACCCAGTACTTC. V usage is TRBV14 and J usage is TRBJ2-5, with 10 bases aligning to TRBD1. Germline V gene sequence: CDR1 SGHDN, CDR2 FVKESK. Trimming removed 0 bases from V and 1 base from J; junction bases left unmatched: 14. The CDR3 runs to 20 residues.

In this sample, this clone turned up once. The chain is built from TRBV5-1 and TRBJ1-4; TRBD1 is a possible D gene (5 bases). CDR1 SGHRS and CDR2 YFSETQ come from the germline V gene. With 3 bases removed from V and 1 base from J, the gap between germline ends came to 16 bases. The CDR3 has 17 residues. The CDR3 sequence: CASSSDQGLGTNEKLFF. Here the CDR3 DNA reads TGCGCCAGCAGCTCGGACCAGGGATTGGGAACTAATGAAAAACTGTTTTTT.

The CDR3 DNA reads TGCAGCGTTATTCTCGCAACTAATGAAAAACTGTTTTTT. Residues: CSVILATNEKLFF. The chain carries TRBV29-1 and TRBJ1-4, with D unresolved. Trimming removed 5 bases from V and 0 bases from J, with 7 bases in between. Germline V gene data show CDR1 as SQVTM and CDR2 as ANQGSEA. The CDR3 consists of 13 residues.

This clone was counted only a few times. The chain's CDR3 is CASSIAAGDTYEQYF. Written as DNA, the CDR3 is TGTGCCAGTAGTATAGCGGCCGGGGATACCTACGAGCAGTACTTC. The chain carries TRBV19 and TRBJ2-7, with a weak D call TRBD2 (5 bases). Germline lookup yields CDR1 LNHDA and CDR2 SQIVND (reference sequence). The CDR3 contains 15 residues. V was clipped by 1 base and J by 2 bases, with 12 bases between them.

V usage is TRBV6-1 and J usage is TRBJ2-3, with unresolved D. CDR3 length: 10 residues. V was clipped by 7 bases and J by 6 bases, with 5 bases between them. The germline V gene encodes CDR1 MNHNS and CDR2 SASEGT. Written as DNA, the CDR3 is TGTGCCAGCATATCGGATACGCAGTATTTT. This gives the protein CASISDTQYF.

The V gene is TRBV7-9, the J gene TRBJ2-3; TRBD1 might be the D (5 bases). The CDR3 has 12 amino acids. Trimming took 5 bases from V and 3 from J, leaving 6 bases between them. Germline V gives CDR1 SEHNR, CDR2 FQNEAQ (reference sequence). CDR3 in amino acids: CASSRQTDTQYF. CDR3 nucleotide sequence: TGTGCCAGCAGCCGACAGACAGATACGCAGTATTTT.

The chain combines TRBV19 with TRBJ2-3; D possibly corresponds to TRBD1 (7 bases). Trimming pared 4 bases from V and 2 bases from J, leaving 13 bases between. This CDR3 contains 15 residues. The germline CDR1 and CDR2 sequences are LNHDA and SQIVND (reference sequence). DNA of the CDR3: TGTGCCAGTAGTAGTCACAGGGGACTCACAGATACGCAGTATTTT. It encodes CASSSHRGLTDTQYF. Looking up the rest from reference TRBV19 and TRBJ2-3 gives the full variable domain: DGGITQSPKYLFRKEGQNVTLSCEQNLNHDAMYWYRQDPGQGLRLIYYSQIVNDFQKGDIAEGYSVSREKKESFPLTVTSAQKNPTAFYLCASSSHRGLTDTQYFGPGTRLTVL.

The chain carries TRBV7-8 and TRBJ1-1, with D maybe TRBD1 (6 bases). The CDR3 loop spans 13 amino acids. The germline V and J ends were trimmed by 2 bases and 3 bases, with 7 bases remaining between them. Germline CDR1 reads SGHVS; CDR2 reads FQNEAQ. CDR3 protein: CASSLWGHTEAFF. In nucleotides, the CDR3 is TGTGCCAGCAGCTTATGGGGGCACACTGAAGCTTTCTTT.

The chain couples TRBV19 to TRBJ1-5; 8 bases match TRBD1. This CDR3 is built from 14 residues. CDR1 LNHDA and CDR2 SQIVND come from the germline V gene (reference sequence). V was clipped by 4 bases and J by 5 bases; unmatched bases: 4. CDR3 nucleotide sequence: TGTGCCAGTAGTACGGGCAGGGGGCATCAGCCCCAGCATTTT. It translates to CASSTGRGHQPQHF.